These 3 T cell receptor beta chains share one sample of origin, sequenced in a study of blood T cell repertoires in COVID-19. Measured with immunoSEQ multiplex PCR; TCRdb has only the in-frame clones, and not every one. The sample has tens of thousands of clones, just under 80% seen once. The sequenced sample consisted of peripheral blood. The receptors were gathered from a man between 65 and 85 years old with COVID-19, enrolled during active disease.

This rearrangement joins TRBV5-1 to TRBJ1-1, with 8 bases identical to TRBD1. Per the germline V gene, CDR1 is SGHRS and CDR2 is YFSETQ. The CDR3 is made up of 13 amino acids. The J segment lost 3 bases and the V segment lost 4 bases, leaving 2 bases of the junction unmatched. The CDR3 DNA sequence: TGCGCCAGCAGCGCGACAGGGGACACTGAAGCTTTCTTT. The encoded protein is CASSATGDTEAFF.

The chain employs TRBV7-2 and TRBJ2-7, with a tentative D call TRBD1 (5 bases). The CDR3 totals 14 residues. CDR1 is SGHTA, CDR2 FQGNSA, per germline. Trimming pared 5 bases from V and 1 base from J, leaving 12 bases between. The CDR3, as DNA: TGTGCCAGCAGCGGACAAGGCGGATCCTACGAGCAGTACTTC. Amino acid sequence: CASSGQGGSYEQYF.

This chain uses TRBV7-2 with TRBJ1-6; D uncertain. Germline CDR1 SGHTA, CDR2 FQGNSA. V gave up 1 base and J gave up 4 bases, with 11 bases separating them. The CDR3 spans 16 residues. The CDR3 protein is CASSLVAASYNSPLHF. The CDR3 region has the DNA TGTGCCAGCAGCTTAGTAGCAGCCTCTTATAATTCACCCCTCCACTTT. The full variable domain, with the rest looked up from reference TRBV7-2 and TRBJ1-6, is GAGVSQSPSNKVTEKGKDVELRCDPISGHTALYWYRQSLGQGLEFLIYFQGNSAPDKSGLPSDRFSAERTGGSVSTLTIQRTQQEDSAVYLCASSLVAASYNSPLHFGNGTRLTVT.